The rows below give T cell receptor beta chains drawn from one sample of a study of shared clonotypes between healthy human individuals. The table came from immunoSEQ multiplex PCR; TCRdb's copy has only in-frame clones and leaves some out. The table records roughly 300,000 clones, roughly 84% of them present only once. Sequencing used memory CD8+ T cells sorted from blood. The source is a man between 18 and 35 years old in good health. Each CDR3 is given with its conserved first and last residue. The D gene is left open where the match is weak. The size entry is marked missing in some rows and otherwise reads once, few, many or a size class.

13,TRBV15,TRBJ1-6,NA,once,TGTGCCACCAGCCTGGGGGGCCAGACACCCCTCCACTTT,CATSLGGQTPLHF
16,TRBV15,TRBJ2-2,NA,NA,TGTGCCACCAGCAGAGTGGATAGTCCGAACACCGGGGAGCTGTTTTTT,CATSRVDSPNTGELFF
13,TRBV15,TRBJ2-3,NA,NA,TGTGCCACCAGGAACAGGGTAGAAGATACGCAGTATTTT,CATRNRVEDTQYF
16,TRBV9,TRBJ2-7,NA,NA,TGTGCCAGCAGTGGAAGGCCAAACTCACCGAATTACGAGCAGTACTTC,CASSGRPNSPNYEQYF
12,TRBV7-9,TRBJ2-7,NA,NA,TGTGCCAGCAGCTTAGGCATTCGTGTGCAGTACTTC,CASSLGIRVQYF
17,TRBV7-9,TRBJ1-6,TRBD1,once,TGTGCCAGCAGCCGCATCGGGGACAGTCTCTATAATTCACCCCTCCACTTT,CASSRIGDSLYNSPLHF
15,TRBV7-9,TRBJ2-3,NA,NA,TGTGCCAGCACCAATGCGGCAGTCTGGGGCGATCCGCAGTATTTT,CASTNAAVWGDPQYF
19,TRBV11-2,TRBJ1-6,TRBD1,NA,TGTGCCAGCAGCTTAAGTTGGGACAGCCCCATCTCCTATAATTCACCCCTCCACTTT,CASSLSWDSPISYNSPLHF
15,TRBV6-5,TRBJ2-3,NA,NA,TGTGCCAGCAGTTACAGCGGGTTAAGCACAGATACGCAGTATTTT,CASSYSGLSTDTQYF
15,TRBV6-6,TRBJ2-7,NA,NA,TGTGCCAGCAGTTACTCCTCCCGGGATAGGTACGAGCAGTACTTC,CASSYSSRDRYEQYF
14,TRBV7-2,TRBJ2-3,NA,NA,TGTGCCAGCAGCTTAGAGGGTCTCACAGATACGCAGTATTTT,CASSLEGLTDTQYF
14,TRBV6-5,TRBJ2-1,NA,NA,TGTGCCAGCAGTTACCTCGCGGGGTCCGATGAGCAGTTCTTC,CASSYLAGSDEQFF
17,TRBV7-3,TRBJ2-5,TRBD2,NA,TGTGCCAGCAGCTACACTCCGGGACTAGCGGGGAGGGAGACCCAGTACTTC,CASSYTPGLAGRETQYF
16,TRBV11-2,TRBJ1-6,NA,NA,TGTGCCAGCAGCTTATCGGGGGACTCCTATAATTCACCCCTCCACTTT,CASSLSGDSYNSPLHF
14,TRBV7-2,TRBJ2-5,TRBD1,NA,TGTGCCACGACGGGGGACAGGGGCCAAGAGACCCAGTACTTC,CATTGDRGQETQYF
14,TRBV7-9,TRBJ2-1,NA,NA,TGTGCCGCAACTCATCAGGGATTTTACAATGAGCAGTTCTTC,CAATHQGFYNEQFF
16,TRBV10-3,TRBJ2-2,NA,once,TGTGCCATCAAGATCCTTTCGGCAGGGTTGGTTCGGGAGCTGTTTTTT,CAIKILSAGLVRELFF
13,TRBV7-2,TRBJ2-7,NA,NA,TGTGCCAGCAGCTTAGGGTTCACCTACGAGCAGTACTTC,CASSLGFTYEQYF